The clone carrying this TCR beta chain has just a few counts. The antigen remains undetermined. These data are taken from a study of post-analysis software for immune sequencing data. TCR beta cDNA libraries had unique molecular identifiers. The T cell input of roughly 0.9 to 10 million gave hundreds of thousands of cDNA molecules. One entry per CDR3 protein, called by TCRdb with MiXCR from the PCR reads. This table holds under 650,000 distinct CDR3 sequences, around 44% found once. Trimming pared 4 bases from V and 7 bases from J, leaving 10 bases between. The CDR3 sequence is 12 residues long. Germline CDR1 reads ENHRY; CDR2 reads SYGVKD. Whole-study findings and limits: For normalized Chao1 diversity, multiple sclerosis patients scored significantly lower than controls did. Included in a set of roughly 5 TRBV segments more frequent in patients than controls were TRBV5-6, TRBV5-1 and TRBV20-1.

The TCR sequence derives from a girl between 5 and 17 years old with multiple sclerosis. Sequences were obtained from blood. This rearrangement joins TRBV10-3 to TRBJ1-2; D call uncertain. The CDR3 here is CAISVGVRGYTF. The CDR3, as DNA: TGTGCCATCAGTGTCGGGGTCCGTGGCTACACCTTC.